This TCR beta chain came from a study of T cells in Graves' hyperthyroidism and ophthalmopathy. Reasons for excluding patients were uncontrolled infection, other autoimmune disease, pregnancy or lactation. On the basis of clinical symptoms, serum thyroxine and TRAb, thyroid ultrasound and orbital computed tomography, diagnoses were made. Study-wide results and limits: Model output signaled ophthalmopathy a median 6.5 months ahead of onset. In the blood, most expanded thyroid clonotypes above 0.001 appeared as well.

Germline loops: CDR1 SGDLS, CDR2 YYNGEE. Germline trimming cut 0 bases from V and 4 bases from J; bases unmatched to any gene: 6. This CDR3 has 15 amino acids. In this sample, this clonotype turned up a few times. Its target is unknown. Using RNA transcripts as the source, TCR beta CDR3 regions were amplified. RT-PCR in the first round (using the HTBI primer set) targeted the TCR CDR3. From the multiplex PCR reads, TCRdb called clonotypes with MiXCR, one entry per CDR3 protein. Here the sample spans around 600,000 distinct CDR3 sequences, 45% being singletons. This TCR came from an adult man with Graves' disease, either hyperthyroidism or ophthalmopathy (not recorded which). The sample consisted of peripheral blood or thyroid tissue (not recorded which). V is TRBV9 and J is TRBJ1-1; 7 nucleotides match TRBD1. CDR3: CASSVALQGPTEAFF. In DNA, the CDR3 is TGTGCCAGCAGCGTAGCTTTACAGGGGCCCACTGAAGCTTTCTTT.